This is a list of T cell receptor beta chains from one sample in a study of blood T cells in healthy people across ages. TCRdb processed the 5' RACE reads anew with MiXCR; each CDR3 protein has one entry. The sample lists roughly 680,000 distinct CDR3 sequences; 52% were seen once. Specimen: blood. The receptors originated from an elderly woman in good health. The conserved cysteine and the conserved F or W are not part of the CDR3 here.

V	J	CDR3
TRBV3-1	TRBJ2-1	ASSLDSLRAAYNEQF
TRBV25-1	TRBJ2-5	ASSDLTGWDETQY
TRBV5-1	TRBJ2-3	ASSSATWGDTQY
TRBV4-1	TRBJ2-7	ASSQASTGDSYEQY
TRBV2	TRBJ2-7	ASQRDSQYTSYEQY
TRBV5-1	TRBJ1-1	ASSPRSGRQNTEAF
TRBV10-3	TRBJ1-5	AISEGGGNQPQH
TRBV6-2/TRBV6-3	TRBJ2-5	ASSPKVTQETQY
TRBV20-1	TRBJ2-7	SARDLRNSYEQY
TRBV10-2	-	ATRQGEGLETQY
TRBV7-8	TRBJ2-3	ASVPAGLILFTDTQY
TRBV4-3	TRBJ2-3	ASSQGAGFTDTQY
TRBV7-2	TRBJ2-2	ASSLATTNTGELF